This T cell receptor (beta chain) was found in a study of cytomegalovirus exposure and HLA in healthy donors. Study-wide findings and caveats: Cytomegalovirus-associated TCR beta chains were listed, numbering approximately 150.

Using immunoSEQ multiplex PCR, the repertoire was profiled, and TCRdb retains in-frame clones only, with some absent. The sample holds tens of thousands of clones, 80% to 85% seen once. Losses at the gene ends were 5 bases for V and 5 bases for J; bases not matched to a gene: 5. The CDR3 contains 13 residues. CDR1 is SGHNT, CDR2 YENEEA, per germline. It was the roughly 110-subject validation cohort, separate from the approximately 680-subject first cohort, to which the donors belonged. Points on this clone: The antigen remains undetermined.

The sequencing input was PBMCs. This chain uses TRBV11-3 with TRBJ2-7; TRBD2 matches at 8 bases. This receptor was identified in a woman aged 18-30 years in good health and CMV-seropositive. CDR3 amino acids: CASSPAGGNEQYF. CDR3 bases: TGTGCCAGCAGCCCTGCGGGGGGCAACGAGCAGTACTTC.